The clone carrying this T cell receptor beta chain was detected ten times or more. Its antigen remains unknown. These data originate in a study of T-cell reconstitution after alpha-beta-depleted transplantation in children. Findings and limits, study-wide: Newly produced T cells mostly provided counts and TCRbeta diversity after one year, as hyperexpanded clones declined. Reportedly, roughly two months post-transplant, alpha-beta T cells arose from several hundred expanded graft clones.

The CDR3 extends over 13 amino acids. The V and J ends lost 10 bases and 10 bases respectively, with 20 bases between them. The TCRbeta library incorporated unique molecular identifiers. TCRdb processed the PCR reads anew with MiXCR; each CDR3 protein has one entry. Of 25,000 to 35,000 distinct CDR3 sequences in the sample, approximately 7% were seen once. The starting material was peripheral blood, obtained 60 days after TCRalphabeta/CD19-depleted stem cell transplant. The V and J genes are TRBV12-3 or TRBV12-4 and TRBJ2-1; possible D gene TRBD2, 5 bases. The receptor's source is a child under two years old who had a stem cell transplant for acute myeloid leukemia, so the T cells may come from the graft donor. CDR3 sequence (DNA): TGTGCCACCGAACTAGAACGGGTGGGGGAGCAGTTCTTC. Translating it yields CATELERVGEQFF.